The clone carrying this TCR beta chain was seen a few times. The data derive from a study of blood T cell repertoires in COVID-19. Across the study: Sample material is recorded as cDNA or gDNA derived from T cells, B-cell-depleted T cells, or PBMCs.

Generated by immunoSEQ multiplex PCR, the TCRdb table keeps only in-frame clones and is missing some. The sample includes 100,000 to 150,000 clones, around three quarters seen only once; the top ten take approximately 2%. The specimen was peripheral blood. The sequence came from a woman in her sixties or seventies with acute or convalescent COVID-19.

The CDR3 here is CASAMAGTGGSQPQHF. CDR3 bases: TGTGCCAGCGCCATGGCCGGGACAGGGGGCTCTCAGCCCCAGCATTTT. The chain recombines TRBV7-8 with TRBJ1-5, with TRBD1 matching over 12 bases. Trimming cost V 8 bases and J 6 bases; bases outside gene matches: 11. The CDR3 has 16 residues. Germline-derived CDR1 and CDR2 are SGHVS and FQNEAQ.